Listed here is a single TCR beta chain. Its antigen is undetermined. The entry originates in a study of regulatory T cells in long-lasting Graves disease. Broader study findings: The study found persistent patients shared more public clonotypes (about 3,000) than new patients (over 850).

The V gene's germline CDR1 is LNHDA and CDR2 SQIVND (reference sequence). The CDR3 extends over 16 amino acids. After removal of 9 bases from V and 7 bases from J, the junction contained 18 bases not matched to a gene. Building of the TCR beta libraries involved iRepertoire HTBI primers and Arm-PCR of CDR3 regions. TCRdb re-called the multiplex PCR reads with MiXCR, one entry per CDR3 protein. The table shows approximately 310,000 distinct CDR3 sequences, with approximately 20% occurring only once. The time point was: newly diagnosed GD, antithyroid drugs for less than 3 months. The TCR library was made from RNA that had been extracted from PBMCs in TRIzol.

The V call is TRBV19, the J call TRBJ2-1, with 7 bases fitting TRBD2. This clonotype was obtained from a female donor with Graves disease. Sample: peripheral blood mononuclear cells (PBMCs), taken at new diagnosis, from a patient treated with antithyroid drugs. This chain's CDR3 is CASHAEGSGRRNEQFF. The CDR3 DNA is TGTGCCAGCCACGCCGAAGGTAGCGGGCGCAGGAATGAGCAGTTCTTC.